This T cell receptor beta chain emerged from a study of blood T cell repertoires in COVID-19 (dated by TCRdb to about 2020). Regarding the complete study: The collaborator samples originated in the United States, Italy and Spain and spanned the acute and convalescent phases of COVID-19. The prospective study material was composed of cDNA or gDNA derived from T cells, B-cell-depleted T cells, or PBMCs. Subjects who had been exposed to COVID-19, were actively infected with it, or had recovered from it provided the deeply sampled blood TCRbeta repertoires that made up the dataset. A freely available public database, intended as a resource for researchers studying the immune response to SARS-CoV-2, is where the repertoires were released. The samples were drawn from two sources: the first 160 participants of the ongoing ImmuneRACE study, and fewer than 1,500 subjects contributed by 6 global collaborators. The sample metadata nearly always contained a de-identified subject ID, COVID-19 status, age in years and sex. Where HLA class I and class II types were available, the types were taken from metadata supplied by the sample provider, not from assay-based typing.

Enrolling through a virtual design, the prospective study's participants ranged in age from roughly 18 to 90 years and lived across roughly 24 United States geographic areas. To assign participants to cohorts, the prospective study relied on clinical history that participants themselves reported in a screening survey and a study questionnaire. Exposed participants were defined as having been in contact with someone with a PCR-confirmed or clinician-diagnosed COVID-19 case within 2 weeks of study entry. In the prospective study, whole blood, serum and a nasopharyngeal or oropharyngeal swab were collected from each participant by mobile phlebotomists. Additional blood draws and questionnaires over an approximately two-month period could optionally be provided by prospective study participants. Before DNA extraction, prospective study blood samples were shipped either frozen or at room temperature.

About this clone: It lacks a known antigen. No clone much larger than this one lies a single base away; base qualities are absent.

The CDR3 starts with the cysteine, ends with the phenylalanine, and has 14 residues. The read is trimmed to its CDR3 DNA, 42 bases read in frame from base 1. From a lookup of the germline V gene (reference sequence), CDR1 and CDR2 are MNHNY and SVGAGI. The junction shows trimming of 5 bases on V and 0 bases on J, and the gene matches do not reach 3 bases of it. What the work shows at the level of the full study, not this receptor alone: The amount of clinical and demographic metadata varied by source and participant and was provided uncurated.

The immunoSEQ Assay, a bias-controlled multiplex PCR, was used to amplify TCRbeta CDR3 regions from genomic DNA. Turning to the authors' computational methods: Within the assay, amplification of reference gene primers was used to estimate how many nucleated cells each sample contained. To quantify the absolute abundance of each unique TCRbeta CDR3 rearrangement, sequence reads were collapsed and filtered. For each sample, productive Simpson clonality was calculated as the square root of Simpson's diversity index across productive rearrangements. The table was pulled from immuneACCESS by TCRdb, which kept in-frame rearrangements only. Such tables lose some clones; where checked, under half of the loss comes from unresolved V genes, and the rest has no known cause. That table gives V, J and clone size, and the DNA gave D and trimming. This sample gives roughly 200,000 clones in total; about 80% of them show up just once. Nearly 5% of the sample lies in the top ten.

Sequenced input: PBMCs or T cells enriched from blood (not recorded which). The sequence was obtained from a woman aged 45-60 years who had been exposed to COVID-19. The sequence joins TRBV6-6 to TRBJ1-1, with 7 bases in between that match TRBD1. In nucleotides, the sequence is TGTGCCAGCAGTACGGGACAGATGAACACTGAAGCTTTCTTT. It codes for CASSTGQMNTEAFF.